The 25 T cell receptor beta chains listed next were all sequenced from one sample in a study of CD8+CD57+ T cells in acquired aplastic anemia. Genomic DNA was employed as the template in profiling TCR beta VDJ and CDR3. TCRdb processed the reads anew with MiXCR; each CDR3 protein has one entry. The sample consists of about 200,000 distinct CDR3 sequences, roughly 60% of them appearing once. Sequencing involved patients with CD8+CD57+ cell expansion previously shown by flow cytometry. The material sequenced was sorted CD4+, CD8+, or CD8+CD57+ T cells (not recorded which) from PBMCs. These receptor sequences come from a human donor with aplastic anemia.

CDR3 loop: CASSVDRGNGNTIYF. Written as DNA, the CDR3 is TGTGCCAGCAGCGTAGACAGGGGAAATGGAAACACCATATATTTT. The chain joins TRBV9 to TRBJ1-3, with TRBD1 matching over 7 bases. Looked up from germline, CDR1 is SGDLS and CDR2 is YYNGEE. This CDR3 has 15 amino acids. After removal of 0 bases from V and 3 bases from J, the junction contained 3 bases not matched to a gene.

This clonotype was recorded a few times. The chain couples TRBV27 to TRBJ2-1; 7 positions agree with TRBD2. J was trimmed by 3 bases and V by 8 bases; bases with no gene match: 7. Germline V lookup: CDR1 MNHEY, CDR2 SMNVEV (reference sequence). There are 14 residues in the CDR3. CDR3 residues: CASSLGGIYNEQFF. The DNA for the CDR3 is TGTGCCAGCTCCCTGGGGGGGATCTACAATGAGCAGTTCTTC.

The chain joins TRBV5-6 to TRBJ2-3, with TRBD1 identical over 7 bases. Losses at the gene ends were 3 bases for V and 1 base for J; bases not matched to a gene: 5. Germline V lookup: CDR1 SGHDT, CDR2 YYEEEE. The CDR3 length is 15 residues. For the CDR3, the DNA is TGTGCCAGCAGCTACCGACAGGGCCGCACAGATACGCAGTATTTT. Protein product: CASSYRQGRTDTQYF.

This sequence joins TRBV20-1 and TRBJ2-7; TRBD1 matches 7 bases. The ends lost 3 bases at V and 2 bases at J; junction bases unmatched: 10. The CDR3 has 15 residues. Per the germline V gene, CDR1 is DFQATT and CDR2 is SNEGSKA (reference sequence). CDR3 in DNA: TGCAGTGCTAGGGGCCGAGTGGACAGGCCCTACGAGCAGTACTTC. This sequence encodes CSARGRVDRPYEQYF.

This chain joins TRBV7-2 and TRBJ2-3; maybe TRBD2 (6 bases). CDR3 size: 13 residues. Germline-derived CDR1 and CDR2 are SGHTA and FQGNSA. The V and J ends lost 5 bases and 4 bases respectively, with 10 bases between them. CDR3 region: CASSDSGADTQYF. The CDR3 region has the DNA TGTGCCAGCAGCGACTCGGGAGCAGATACGCAGTATTTT.

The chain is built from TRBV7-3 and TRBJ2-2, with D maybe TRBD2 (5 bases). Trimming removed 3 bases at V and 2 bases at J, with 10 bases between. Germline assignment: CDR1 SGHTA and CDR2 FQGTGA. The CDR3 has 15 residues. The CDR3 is CASSFDTGNTGELFF. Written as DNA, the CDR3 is TGTGCCAGCAGCTTCGATACGGGAAACACCGGGGAGCTGTTTTTT.

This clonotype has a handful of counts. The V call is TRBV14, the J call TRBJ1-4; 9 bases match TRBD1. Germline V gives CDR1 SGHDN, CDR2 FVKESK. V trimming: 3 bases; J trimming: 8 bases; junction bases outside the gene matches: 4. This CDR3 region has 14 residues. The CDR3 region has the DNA TGTGCCAGCAGCCAGGGACAGGGAGGCGAAAAACTGTTTTTT. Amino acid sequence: CASSQGQGGEKLFF.

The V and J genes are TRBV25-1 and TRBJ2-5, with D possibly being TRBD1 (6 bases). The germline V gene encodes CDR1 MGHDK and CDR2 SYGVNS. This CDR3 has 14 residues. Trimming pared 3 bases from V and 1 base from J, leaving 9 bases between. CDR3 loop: CASSDLDSQETQYF. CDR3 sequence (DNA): TGTGCCAGCAGTGATTTGGACAGCCAAGAGACCCAGTACTTC.

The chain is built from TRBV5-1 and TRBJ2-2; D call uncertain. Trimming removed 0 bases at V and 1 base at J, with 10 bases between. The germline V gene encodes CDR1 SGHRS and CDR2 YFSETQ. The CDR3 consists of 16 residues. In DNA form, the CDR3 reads TGCGCCAGCAGCTTGGGTGGTAGCATGAACACCGGGGAGCTGTTTTTT. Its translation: CASSLGGSMNTGELFF.

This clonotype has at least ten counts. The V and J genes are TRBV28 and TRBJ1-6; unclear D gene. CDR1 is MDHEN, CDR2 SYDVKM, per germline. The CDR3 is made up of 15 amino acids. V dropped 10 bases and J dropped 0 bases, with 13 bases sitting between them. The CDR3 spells CATENRDSYNSPLHF. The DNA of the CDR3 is TGTGCCACCGAGAACCGGGACTCCTATAATTCACCCCTCCACTTT.

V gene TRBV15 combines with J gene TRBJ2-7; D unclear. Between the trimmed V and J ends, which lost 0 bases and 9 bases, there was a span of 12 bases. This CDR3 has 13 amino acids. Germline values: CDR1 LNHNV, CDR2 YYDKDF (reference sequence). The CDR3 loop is CATSRDPVLGQYF. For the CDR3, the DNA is TGTGCCACCAGCAGAGATCCGGTTTTGGGGCAGTACTTC.

The CDR3 protein is CSARVSGGLRGYEQYF. In DNA, the CDR3 is TGCAGTGCTAGGGTGTCCGGGGGACTTCGAGGTTACGAGCAGTACTTC. The chain recombines TRBV20-1 with TRBJ2-7, with a possible D match to TRBD2 (6 bases). V was clipped by 3 bases and J by 4 bases, with 22 bases between them. The CDR3 is made up of 16 amino acids. Per the germline V gene, CDR1 is DFQATT and CDR2 is SNEGSKA (reference sequence).

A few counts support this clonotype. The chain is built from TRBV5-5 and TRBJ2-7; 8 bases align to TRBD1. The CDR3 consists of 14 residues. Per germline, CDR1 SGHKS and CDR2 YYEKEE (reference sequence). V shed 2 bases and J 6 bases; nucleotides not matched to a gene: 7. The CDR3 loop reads CASSLPTGVSEQYF. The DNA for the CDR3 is TGTGCCAGCAGCTTACCGACAGGGGTCAGCGAGCAGTACTTC.

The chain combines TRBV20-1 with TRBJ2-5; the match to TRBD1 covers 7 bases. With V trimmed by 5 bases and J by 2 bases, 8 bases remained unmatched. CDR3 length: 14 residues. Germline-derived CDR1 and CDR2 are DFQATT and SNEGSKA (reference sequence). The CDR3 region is CSAWDRYNQETQYF. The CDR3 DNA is TGCAGTGCTTGGGACAGATATAATCAAGAGACCCAGTACTTC.

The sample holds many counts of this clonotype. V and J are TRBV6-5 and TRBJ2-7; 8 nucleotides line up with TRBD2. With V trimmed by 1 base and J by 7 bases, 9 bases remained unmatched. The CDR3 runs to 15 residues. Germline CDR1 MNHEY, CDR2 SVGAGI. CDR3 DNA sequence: TGTGCCAGCAGTTACTTTCGGGGGGGGCAAGGAGAGCAGTACTTC. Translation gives CASSYFRGGQGEQYF.

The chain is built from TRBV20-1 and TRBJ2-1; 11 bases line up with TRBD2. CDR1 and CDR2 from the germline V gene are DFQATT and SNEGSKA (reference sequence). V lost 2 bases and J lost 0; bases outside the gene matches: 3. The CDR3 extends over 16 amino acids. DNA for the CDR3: TGCAGTGCTAGATATAGCGGGGGGGCCTCCTACAATGAGCAGTTCTTC. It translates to CSARYSGGASYNEQFF.

CDR3 in DNA: TGTGCCACCGGGACTAGCGGATACAATGAGCAGTTCTTC. As protein: CATGTSGYNEQFF. The rearrangement joins TRBV24-1 to TRBJ2-1, with TRBD2 matching over 11 bases. Germline loops: CDR1 KGHDR, CDR2 SFDVKD. This CDR3 has 13 residues. Trimming removed 9 bases from V and 4 bases from J; junction bases left unmatched: 1.

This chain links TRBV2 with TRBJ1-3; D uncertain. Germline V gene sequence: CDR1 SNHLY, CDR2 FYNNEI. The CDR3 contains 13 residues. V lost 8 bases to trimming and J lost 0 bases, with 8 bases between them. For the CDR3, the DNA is TGTGCCAGCGCGTCCTTCTCTGGAAACACCATATATTTT. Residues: CASASFSGNTIYF.

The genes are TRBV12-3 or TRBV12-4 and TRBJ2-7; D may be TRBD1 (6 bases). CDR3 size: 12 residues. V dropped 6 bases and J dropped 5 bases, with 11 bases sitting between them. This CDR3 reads CASSPDSHEQYF. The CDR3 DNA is TGTGCCAGCAGCCCGGACAGCCACGAGCAGTACTTC.

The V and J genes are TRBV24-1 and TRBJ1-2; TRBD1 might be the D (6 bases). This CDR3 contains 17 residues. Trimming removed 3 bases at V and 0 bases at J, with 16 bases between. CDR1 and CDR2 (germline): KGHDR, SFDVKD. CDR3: CATSDRGRGPSNYGYTF. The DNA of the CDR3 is TGTGCCACCAGTGATAGGGGCAGGGGACCCTCTAACTATGGCTACACCTTC.

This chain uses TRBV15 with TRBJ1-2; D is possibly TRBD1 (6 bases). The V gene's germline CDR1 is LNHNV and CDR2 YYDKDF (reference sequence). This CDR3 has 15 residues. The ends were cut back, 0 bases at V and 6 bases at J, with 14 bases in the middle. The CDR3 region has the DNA TGTGCCACCAGCAGAGATCAGGCAGGGGTAGATGGCTACACCTTC. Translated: CATSRDQAGVDGYTF.

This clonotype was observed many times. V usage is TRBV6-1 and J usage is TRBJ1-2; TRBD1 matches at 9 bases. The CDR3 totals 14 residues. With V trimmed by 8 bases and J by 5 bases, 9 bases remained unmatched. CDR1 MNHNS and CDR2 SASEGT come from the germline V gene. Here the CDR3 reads CASGNRDRVYGYTF. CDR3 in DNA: TGTGCCAGCGGAAACCGGGACAGGGTTTATGGCTACACCTTC.

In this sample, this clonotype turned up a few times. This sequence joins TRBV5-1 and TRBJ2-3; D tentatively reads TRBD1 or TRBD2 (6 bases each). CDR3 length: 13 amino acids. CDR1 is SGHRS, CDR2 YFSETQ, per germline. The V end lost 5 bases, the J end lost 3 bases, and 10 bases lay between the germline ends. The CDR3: CASRGGGTDTQYF. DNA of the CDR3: TGCGCCAGCAGGGGGGGCGGGACAGATACGCAGTATTTT.

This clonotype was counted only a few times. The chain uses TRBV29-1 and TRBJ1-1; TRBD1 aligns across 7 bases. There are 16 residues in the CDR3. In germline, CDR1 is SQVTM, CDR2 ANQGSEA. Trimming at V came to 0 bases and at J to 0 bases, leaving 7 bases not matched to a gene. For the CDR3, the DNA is TGCAGCGTTGAAGATAGGCAGGGGGAGATGAACACTGAAGCTTTCTTT. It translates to CSVEDRQGEMNTEAFF.

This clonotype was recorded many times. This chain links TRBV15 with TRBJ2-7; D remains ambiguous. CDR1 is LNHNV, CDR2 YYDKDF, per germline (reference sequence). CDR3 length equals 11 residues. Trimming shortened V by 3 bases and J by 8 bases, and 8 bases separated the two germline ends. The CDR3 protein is CATSSSTKQYF. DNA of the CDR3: TGTGCCACCAGCAGCTCTACGAAGCAGTACTTC. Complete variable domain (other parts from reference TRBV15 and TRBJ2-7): DAMVIQNPRYQVTQFGKPVTLSCSQTLNHNVMYWYQQKSSQAPKLLFHYYDKDFNNEADTPDNFQSRRPNTSFCFLDIRSPGLGDTAMYLCATSSSTKQYFGPGTRLTVT.